This TCR beta chain is from a study of blood T cell repertoires in COVID-19. Study information: The samples span acute and convalescent COVID-19 from the United States, Italy and Spain. T cells, B-cell-depleted T cells, or PBMCs supplied cDNA or gDNA.

This CDR3 spans 16 amino acids. V was cut by 1 base and J by 6 bases, with 16 bases left in between. Looked up from germline, CDR1 is SGHVS and CDR2 is FQNEAQ. As processed by the authors: By means of reference gene primer amplification, nucleated cell counts were estimated. Assay: immunoSEQ multiplex PCR; the TCRdb copy retains only in-frame clones and omits some. The D gene and trimming were derived from the DNA, and the V and J assignments and clone size from that table. The sample includes fewer than 250,000 clones, around 85% seen only once; the top ten take roughly 0.7%. This TCR was recovered from a man aged 35 to 55 with acute or convalescent COVID-19. The source material was peripheral blood. The rearrangement links TRBV7-8 to TRBJ2-1; maybe TRBD2 (6 bases). The CDR3 region is CASSLDSGLNANEQFF. DNA of the CDR3: TGTGCCAGCAGCTTAGATTCGGGACTCAACGCCAATGAGCAGTTCTTC.